Below, one T cell receptor (beta chain) is given with its context. Its antigen is undetermined. The PCR was carried out with 60 Vbeta primers and 13 Jbeta primers. Generated by immunoSEQ multiplex PCR, the TCRdb table keeps only in-frame clones and is missing some. This table holds 80,000 to 100,000 clones, 60% to 85% found once. This entry comes from a study of cytomegalovirus exposure and HLA in healthy donors. General study findings and limits: Sequencing probably produced one cluster of sequence variants that were highly shared.

Germline-derived CDR1 and CDR2 are GTSNPN and SVGIG (reference sequence). The CDR3 is made up of 14 amino acids. The V segment lost 0 bases and the J segment 2 bases; nucleotides outside the gene matches: 3. The specimen sequenced was PBMCs. This clonotype was sampled from a man in his fifties or sixties in good health and CMV-seropositive. This chain joins TRBV30 and TRBJ2-7; 8 nucleotides align to TRBD2. The CDR3 DNA reads as TGTGCCTGGAGTGTGGCGGGGGGCACCTACGAGCAGTACTTC. Its translation: CAWSVAGGTYEQYF.